Each of the 18 T cell receptor beta chains below was sequenced from the same sample in a study of T cells after yellow fever vaccination. TCRdb re-called the 5' RACE reads through MiXCR, storing one row per CDR3 protein. This table holds a few hundred thousand distinct CDR3 sequences, roughly 8.4% found once. The material was PBMCs, obtained 45 days after the first yellow fever vaccination. The receptors shown here come from a man aged 18 to 30 who received the YFV17D yellow fever vaccine.

This clonotype was found a few times. The chain is built from TRBV5-1 and TRBJ2-5, with TRBD1 matching 9 bases. Per germline, CDR1 SGHRS and CDR2 YFSETQ. Unmatched junction bases numbered 9, after V lost 4 bases and J lost 5 bases. There are 15 residues in the CDR3. In DNA form, the CDR3 reads TGCGCCAGCAGCGAAGGACAGGGGAGAAGGGAGACCCAGTACTTC. Translation: CASSEGQGRRETQYF. Full variable domain (remainder filled in from reference TRBV5-1 and TRBJ2-5): KAGVTQTPRYLIKTRGQQVTLSCSPISGHRSVSWYQQTPGQGLQFLFEYFSETQRNKGNFPGRFSGRQFSNSRSEMNVSTLELGDSALYLCASSEGQGRRETQYFGPGTRLLVL.

The rearrangement uses TRBV6-1 and TRBJ1-5; D might be TRBD1 (5 bases). V lost 6 bases, J lost 3 bases, and 15 bases lay in between. CDR3 size: 15 residues. The germline CDR1 and CDR2 sequences are MNHNS and SASEGT. The DNA for the CDR3 is TGTGCCAGCAGGGATCCTGACAGACCCAATCAGCCCCAGCATTTT. Its translation is CASRDPDRPNQPQHF.

This clonotype was seen only a few times. The rearrangement joins TRBV5-4 to TRBJ1-1; D call uncertain. Germline loops: CDR1 SGHNT, CDR2 YYREEE (reference sequence). The V and J ends lost 3 bases and 8 bases respectively, with 11 bases between them. CDR3 size: 12 residues. The DNA of the CDR3 is TGTGCCAGCAGCTCCCCTGCGGCAGAAGCTTTCTTT. It encodes CASSSPAAEAFF.

This clonotype has ten or more counts. The rearrangement links TRBV11-3 to TRBJ2-7; 7 positions match TRBD1. The CDR3 is made up of 13 amino acids. From germline, CDR1 is SGHNT and CDR2 YENEEA. This chain's CDR3 is CASSLDRDYEQYV. The CDR3 nucleotides read TGTGCCAGCAGCCTAGACAGGGACTACGAGCAGTACGTC.

The V call is TRBV4-2, the J call TRBJ2-3; 12 bases map to TRBD2. CDR3 length: 15 residues. J was trimmed by 4 bases and V by 2 bases; bases with no gene match: 1. Per germline, CDR1 LGHNA and CDR2 YNFKEQ. This CDR3 is CASSQTSGGPDTQYF. The CDR3 nucleotides read TGTGCCAGCAGCCAAACTAGCGGGGGGCCAGATACGCAGTATTTT.

This clonotype was counted between two and nine times. The chain links TRBV4-1 to TRBJ2-7; D ambiguous. This CDR3 contains 14 residues. With 3 bases removed from V and 4 bases from J, the gap between germline ends came to 13 bases. Germline V gene data show CDR1 as MGHRA and CDR2 as YSYEKL. The CDR3 bases are TGCGCCAGCAGCCAGCAATGGGTGTCTTACGAGCAGTACTTC. Its protein product is CASSQQWVSYEQYF.

In its sample, this clonotype was seen a few times. The V call is TRBV6-5, the J call TRBJ2-7; D unresolved. The CDR3 is 15 residues long. The V gene lost 0 bases and the J gene lost 3 bases, with 12 bases spanning the gap. Looked up from germline, CDR1 is MNHEY and CDR2 is SVGAGI. CDR3 protein: CASSYSNNGFYEQYF. In nucleotides, the CDR3 is TGTGCCAGCAGTTACTCGAATAACGGATTCTACGAGCAGTACTTC.

This clonotype was recorded many times. V is TRBV7-2 and J is TRBJ2-5, with D possibly being TRBD2 (7 bases). V gave up 7 bases and J gave up 4 bases, with 19 bases separating them. Looked up from germline, CDR1 is SGHTA and CDR2 is FQGNSA. There are 15 residues in the CDR3. CDR3 amino acids: CASNSVGGPGETQYF. CDR3 DNA sequence: TGTGCCAGCAATTCCGTGGGGGGGCCGGGAGAGACCCAGTACTTC.

This clonotype has only a few counts. The CDR3 protein is CASSYSILEEAFF. In nucleotides, the CDR3 is TGTGCCAGCAGTTACTCGATCCTGGAGGAAGCTTTCTTT. The chain uses TRBV6-5 and TRBJ1-1; D call uncertain. V was pared by 0 bases and J by 8 bases, with 10 bases between. The length of the CDR3 is 13 residues. Germline loops: CDR1 MNHEY, CDR2 SVGAGI.

This clonotype occurred a few times. This chain uses TRBV7-3 with TRBJ2-3; D ambiguous. CDR3 length: 15 residues. Germline CDR1 and CDR2: SGHTA and FQGTGA. V lost 0 bases and J 3 bases, leaving 10 bases between the germline ends. In DNA, the CDR3 is TGTGCCAGCAGCTTAACAGGTGCATCGACAGATACGCAGTATTTT. Protein: CASSLTGASTDTQYF.

Only a few counts were recorded for this clonotype. This chain joins TRBV7-2 and TRBJ1-2; weak D call: TRBD1 (6 bases). The ends were cut back, 0 bases at V and 7 bases at J, with 21 bases in the middle. CDR3 size: 17 residues. Germline V lookup: CDR1 SGHTA, CDR2 FQGNSA. The CDR3 DNA sequence: TGTGCCAGCAGCTTAGCGGTGGCCAGGGGAGAGGGTAGTGGCTACACCTTC. It specifies CASSLAVARGEGSGYTF.

V gene TRBV9 combines with J gene TRBJ1-2; tentative D call: TRBD1 (5 bases). Between the trimmed V and J ends, which lost 0 bases and 3 bases, there was a span of 15 bases. There are 16 residues in the CDR3. Germline lookup yields CDR1 SGDLS and CDR2 YYNGEE. Here the CDR3 DNA reads TGTGCCAGCAGCGTAGTGGAAGGGGATGTTGACTATGGCTACACCTTC. Residues: CASSVVEGDVDYGYTF.

This clonotype was seen more than once but under ten times. This chain joins TRBV7-9 and TRBJ2-2, with 8 bases fitting TRBD2. V lost 3 bases, J lost 2 bases, and 5 bases stayed unmatched. Germline CDR1 SEHNR, CDR2 FQNEAQ (reference sequence). CDR3 size: 16 residues. The CDR3 DNA follows: TGTGCCAGCAGCTTTACCGGGACTAGAAACACCGGGGAGCTGTTTTTT. This gives the protein CASSFTGTRNTGELFF.

Only a few counts were recorded for this clonotype. This rearrangement joins TRBV5-1 to TRBJ2-3; D is ambiguous. Germline loops: CDR1 SGHRS, CDR2 YFSETQ. V was pared by 0 bases and J by 0 bases, with 8 bases between. This CDR3 has 15 amino acids. CDR3 nucleotide sequence: TGCGCCAGCAGCTTGGTTCTGGGTAGCACAGATACGCAGTATTTT. This sequence encodes CASSLVLGSTDTQYF.

This clonotype has a handful of counts. The chain employs TRBV21-1 and TRBJ1-3; the table gives TRBD1 as D, unverified against the DNA. TRBV21-1 is designated a pseudogene. This CDR3 has 15 residues. In DNA, the CDR3 is TGTGCCAGCAGCAAAGCCCGGGACATTGGAAACACCATATATTTT. Translation gives CASSKARDIGNTIYF.

The sample holds a few counts of this clonotype. This chain joins TRBV20-1 and TRBJ2-1, with D perhaps matching TRBD2 (6 bases). The CDR3 spans 10 residues. Germline V gives CDR1 DFQATT, CDR2 SNEGSKA (reference sequence). The V end was cut by 6 bases, the J end by 7 bases, with 7 bases between. The CDR3 region has the DNA TGCAGTGCCGCGGGGAATGAGCAGTTCTTC. Its translation: CSAAGNEQFF.

The rearrangement joins TRBV2 to TRBJ2-7; D gene unclear. CDR3 length: 12 residues. Germline V gene lookup returns CDR1 SNHLY and CDR2 FYNNEI. Trimming shortened V by 7 bases and J by 0 bases, and 7 bases separated the two germline ends. The DNA for the CDR3 is TGTGCCAGCATTGAGCTCTCCTACGAGCAGTACTTC. Protein sequence: CASIELSYEQYF.

This clonotype was seen a handful of times. The chain links TRBV7-2 to TRBJ1-6, with 9 bases that match TRBD1. CDR3 length: 15 amino acids. Per germline, CDR1 SGHTA and CDR2 FQGNSA. The V and J ends lost 4 bases and 7 bases, in that order; junction bases with no gene match: 5. CDR3 in DNA: TGTGCCAGCAGCTACCGGGACAGGGTGAATTCACCCCTCCACTTT. Encoded protein: CASSYRDRVNSPLHF.